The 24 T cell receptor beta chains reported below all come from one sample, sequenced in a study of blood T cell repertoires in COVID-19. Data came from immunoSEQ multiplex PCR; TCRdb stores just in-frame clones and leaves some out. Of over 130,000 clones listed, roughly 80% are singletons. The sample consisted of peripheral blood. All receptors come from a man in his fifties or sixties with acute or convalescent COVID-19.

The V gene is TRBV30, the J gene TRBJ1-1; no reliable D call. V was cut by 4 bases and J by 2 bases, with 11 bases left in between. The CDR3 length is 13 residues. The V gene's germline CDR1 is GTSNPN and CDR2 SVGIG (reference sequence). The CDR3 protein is CAWTLQRNTEAFF. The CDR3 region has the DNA TGTGCCTGGACCCTACAGAGAAACACTGAAGCTTTCTTT.

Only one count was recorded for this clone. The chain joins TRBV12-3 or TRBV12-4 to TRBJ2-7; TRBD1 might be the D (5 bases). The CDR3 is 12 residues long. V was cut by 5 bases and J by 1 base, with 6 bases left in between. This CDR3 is CASSPGSYEQYF. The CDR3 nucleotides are TGTGCCAGCAGTCCAGGGTCCTACGAGCAGTACTTC.

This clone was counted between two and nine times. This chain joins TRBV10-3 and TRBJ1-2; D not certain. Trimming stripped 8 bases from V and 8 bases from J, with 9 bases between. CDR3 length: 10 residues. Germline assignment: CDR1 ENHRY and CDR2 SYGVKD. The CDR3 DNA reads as TGTGCCATCGGGCAGGAAGGCTACACCTTC. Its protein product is CAIGQEGYTF.

The CDR3: CASSLGRWNGTDSGYTF. CDR3 coding DNA: TGTGCCAGCTCTTTAGGCCGATGGAACGGGACTGACTCCGGCTACACCTTC. V and J are TRBV11-2 and TRBJ1-2, with D possibly TRBD1 on 5 matching bases. CDR1 and CDR2 from the germline V gene are SGHAT and FQNNGV. The CDR3 sequence is 17 residues long. Trimming took off 8 bases at V and 8 bases at J, with 30 bases between the two ends.

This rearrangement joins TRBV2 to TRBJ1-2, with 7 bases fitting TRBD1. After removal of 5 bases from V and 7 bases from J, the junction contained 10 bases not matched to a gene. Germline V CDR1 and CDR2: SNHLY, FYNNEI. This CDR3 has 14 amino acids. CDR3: CASSYRRGDFGYTF. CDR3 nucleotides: TGTGCCAGCAGTTACCGCAGGGGGGACTTTGGCTACACCTTC. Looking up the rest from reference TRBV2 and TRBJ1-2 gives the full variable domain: EPEVTQTPSHQVTQMGQEVILRCVPISNHLYFYWYRQILGQKVEFLVSFYNNEISEKSEIFDDQFSVERPDGSNFTLKIRSTKLEDSAMYFCASSYRRGDFGYTFGSGTRLTVV.

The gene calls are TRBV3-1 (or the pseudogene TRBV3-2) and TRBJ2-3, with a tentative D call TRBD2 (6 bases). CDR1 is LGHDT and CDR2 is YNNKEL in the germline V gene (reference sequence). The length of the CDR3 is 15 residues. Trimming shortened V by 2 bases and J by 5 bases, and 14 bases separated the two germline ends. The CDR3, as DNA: TGTGCCAGCAGCCAATACGGGGGATTAGGAGATACGCAGTATTTT. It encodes CASSQYGGLGDTQYF.

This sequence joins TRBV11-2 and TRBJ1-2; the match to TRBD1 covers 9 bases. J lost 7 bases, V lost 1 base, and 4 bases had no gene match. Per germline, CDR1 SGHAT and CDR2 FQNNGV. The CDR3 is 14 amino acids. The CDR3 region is CASSLGGQGIGYTF. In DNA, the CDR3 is TGTGCCAGCAGCTTAGGAGGACAGGGGATTGGCTACACCTTC. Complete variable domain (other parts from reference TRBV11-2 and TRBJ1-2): EAGVAQSPRYKIIEKRQSVAFWCNPISGHATLYWYQQILGQGPKLLIQFQNNGVVDDSQLPKDRFSAERLKGVDSTLKIQPAKLEDSAVYLCASSLGGQGIGYTFGSGTRLTVV.

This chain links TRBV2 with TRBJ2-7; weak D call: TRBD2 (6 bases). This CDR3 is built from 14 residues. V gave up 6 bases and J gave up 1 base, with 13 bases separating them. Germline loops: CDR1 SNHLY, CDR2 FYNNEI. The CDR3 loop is CASRELAGSYEQYF. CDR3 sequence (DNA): TGTGCCAGCAGGGAACTAGCTGGTTCCTACGAGCAGTACTTC.

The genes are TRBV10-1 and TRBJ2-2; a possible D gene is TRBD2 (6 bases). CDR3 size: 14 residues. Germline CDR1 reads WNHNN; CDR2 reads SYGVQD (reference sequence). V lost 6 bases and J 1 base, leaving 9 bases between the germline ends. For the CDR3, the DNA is TGCGCCAGCAGCTTGGGACTGAACACCGGGGAGCTGTTTTTT. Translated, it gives CASSLGLNTGELFF.

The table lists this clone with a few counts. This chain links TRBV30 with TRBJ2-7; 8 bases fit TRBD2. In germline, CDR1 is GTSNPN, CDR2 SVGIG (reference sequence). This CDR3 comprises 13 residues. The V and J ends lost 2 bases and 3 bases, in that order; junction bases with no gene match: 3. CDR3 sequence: CAWSTRGGYEQYF. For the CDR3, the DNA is TGTGCCTGGAGTACTCGGGGGGGCTACGAGCAGTACTTC. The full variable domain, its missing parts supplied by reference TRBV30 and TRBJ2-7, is SQTIHQWPATLVQPVGSPLSLECTVEGTSNPNLYWYRQAAGRGLQLLFYSVGIGQISSEVPQNLSASRPQDRQFILSSKKLLLSDSGFYLCAWSTRGGYEQYFGPGTRLTVT.

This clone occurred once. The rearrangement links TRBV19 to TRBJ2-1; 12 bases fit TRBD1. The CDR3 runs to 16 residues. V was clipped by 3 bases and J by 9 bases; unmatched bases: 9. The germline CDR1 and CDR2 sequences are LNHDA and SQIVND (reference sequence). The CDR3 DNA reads TGTGCCAGTAGTATGATACCGGGACAGGGGGCTATTGAGCAGTTCTTC. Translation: CASSMIPGQGAIEQFF.

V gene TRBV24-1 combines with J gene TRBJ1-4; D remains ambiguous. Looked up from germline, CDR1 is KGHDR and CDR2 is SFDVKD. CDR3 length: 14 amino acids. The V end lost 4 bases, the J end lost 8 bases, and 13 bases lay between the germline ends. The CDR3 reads CATSDNRIKEKLFF. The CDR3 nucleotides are TGTGCCACCAGTGACAATAGAATAAAAGAAAAACTGTTTTTT.

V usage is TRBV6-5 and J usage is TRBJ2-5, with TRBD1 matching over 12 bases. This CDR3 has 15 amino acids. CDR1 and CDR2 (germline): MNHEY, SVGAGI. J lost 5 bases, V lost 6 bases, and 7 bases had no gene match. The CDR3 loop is CASSTGTGGSETQYF. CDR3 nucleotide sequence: TGTGCCAGCAGCACCGGGACAGGGGGCTCGGAGACCCAGTACTTC.

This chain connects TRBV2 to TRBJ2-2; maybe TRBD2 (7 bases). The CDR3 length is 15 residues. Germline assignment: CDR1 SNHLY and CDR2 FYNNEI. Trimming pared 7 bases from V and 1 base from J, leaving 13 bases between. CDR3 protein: CASTRGGGNTGELFF. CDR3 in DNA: TGTGCCAGCACCCGCGGGGGCGGGAACACCGGGGAGCTGTTTTTT. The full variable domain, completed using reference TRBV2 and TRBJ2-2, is EPEVTQTPSHQVTQMGQEVILRCVPISNHLYFYWYRQILGQKVEFLVSFYNNEISEKSEIFDDQFSVERPDGSNFTLKIRSTKLEDSAMYFCASTRGGGNTGELFFGEGSRLTVL.

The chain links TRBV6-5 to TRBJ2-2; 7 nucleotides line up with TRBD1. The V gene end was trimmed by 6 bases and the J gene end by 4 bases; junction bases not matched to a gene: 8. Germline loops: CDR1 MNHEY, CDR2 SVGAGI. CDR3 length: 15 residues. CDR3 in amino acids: CASRSRQGVTGELFF. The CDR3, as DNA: TGTGCCAGCAGATCGAGACAGGGCGTCACCGGGGAGCTGTTTTTT.

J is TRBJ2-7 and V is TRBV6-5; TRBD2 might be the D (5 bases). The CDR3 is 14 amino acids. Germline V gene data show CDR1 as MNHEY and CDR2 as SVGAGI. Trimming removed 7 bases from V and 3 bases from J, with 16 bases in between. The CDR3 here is CASTEGRAYYEQYF. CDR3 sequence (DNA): TGTGCCAGCACCGAGGGTAGGGCGTACTACGAGCAGTACTTC.

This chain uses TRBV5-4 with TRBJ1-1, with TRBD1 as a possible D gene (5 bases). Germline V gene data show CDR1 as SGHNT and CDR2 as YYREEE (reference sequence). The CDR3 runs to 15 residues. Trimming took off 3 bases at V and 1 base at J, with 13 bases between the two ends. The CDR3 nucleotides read TGTGCCAGCAGCTACCAGACAGAAAGGAACACTGAAGCTTTCTTT. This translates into CASSYQTERNTEAFF. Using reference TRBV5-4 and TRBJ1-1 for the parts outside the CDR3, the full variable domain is ETGVTQSPTHLIKTRGQQVTLRCSSQSGHNTVSWYQQALGQGPQFIFQYYREEENGRGNFPPRFSGLQFPNYSSELNVNALELDDSALYLCASSYQTERNTEAFFGQGTRLTVV.

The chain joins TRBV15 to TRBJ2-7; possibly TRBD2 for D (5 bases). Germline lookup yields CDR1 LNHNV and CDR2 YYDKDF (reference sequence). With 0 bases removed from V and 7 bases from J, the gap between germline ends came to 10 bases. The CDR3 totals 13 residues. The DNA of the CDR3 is TGTGCCACCAGCAGAGAACGCTCGGGGGAGCAGTACTTC. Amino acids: CATSRERSGEQYF.

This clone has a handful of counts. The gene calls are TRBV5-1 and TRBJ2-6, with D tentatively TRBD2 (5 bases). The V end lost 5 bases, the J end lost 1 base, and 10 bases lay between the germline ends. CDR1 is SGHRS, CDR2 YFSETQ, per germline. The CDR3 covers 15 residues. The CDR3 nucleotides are TGCGCCAGCAGTACCCGGGAATCTGGGGCCAACGTCCTGACTTTC. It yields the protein CASSTRESGANVLTF.

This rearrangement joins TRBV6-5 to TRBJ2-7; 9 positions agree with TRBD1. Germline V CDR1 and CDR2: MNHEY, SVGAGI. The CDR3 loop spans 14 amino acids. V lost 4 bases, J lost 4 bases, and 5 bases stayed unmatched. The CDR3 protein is CASSFGQGTYEQYV. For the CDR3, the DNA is TGTGCCAGCAGTTTCGGACAGGGGACGTACGAGCAGTACGTC.

The CDR3 here is CSVEGSVGNEQFF. CDR3 coding DNA: TGCAGCGTTGAAGGGAGCGTGGGCAATGAGCAGTTCTTC. V usage is TRBV29-1 and J usage is TRBJ2-1; D is undetermined. CDR3 length equals 13 residues. The germline CDR1 and CDR2 sequences are SQVTM and ANQGSEA. Trimming stripped 1 base from V and 6 bases from J, with 10 bases between.

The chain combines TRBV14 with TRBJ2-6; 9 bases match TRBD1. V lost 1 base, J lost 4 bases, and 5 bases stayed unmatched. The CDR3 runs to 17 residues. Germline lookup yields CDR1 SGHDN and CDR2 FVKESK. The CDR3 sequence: CASSQAYRGRGANVLTF. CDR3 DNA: TGTGCCAGCAGCCAAGCCTACAGGGGGCGAGGGGCCAACGTCCTGACTTTC.

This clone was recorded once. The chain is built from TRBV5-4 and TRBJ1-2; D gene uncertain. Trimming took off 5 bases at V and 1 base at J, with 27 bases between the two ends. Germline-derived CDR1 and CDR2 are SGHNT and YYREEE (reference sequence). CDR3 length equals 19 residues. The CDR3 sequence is CASRGASGGGPTINYGYTF. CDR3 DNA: TGTGCCAGCAGGGGCGCATCAGGTGGAGGCCCAACCATTAACTATGGCTACACCTTC. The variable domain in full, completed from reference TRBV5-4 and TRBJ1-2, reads ETGVTQSPTHLIKTRGQQVTLRCSSQSGHNTVSWYQQALGQGPQFIFQYYREEENGRGNFPPRFSGLQFPNYSSELNVNALELDDSALYLCASRGASGGGPTINYGYTFGSGTRLTVV.

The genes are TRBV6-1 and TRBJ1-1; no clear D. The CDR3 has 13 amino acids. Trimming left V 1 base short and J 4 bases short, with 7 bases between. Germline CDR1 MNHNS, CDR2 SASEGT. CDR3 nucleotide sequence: TGTGCCAGCAGTGAAGGGAGATCCACTGAAGCTTTCTTT. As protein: CASSEGRSTEAFF.